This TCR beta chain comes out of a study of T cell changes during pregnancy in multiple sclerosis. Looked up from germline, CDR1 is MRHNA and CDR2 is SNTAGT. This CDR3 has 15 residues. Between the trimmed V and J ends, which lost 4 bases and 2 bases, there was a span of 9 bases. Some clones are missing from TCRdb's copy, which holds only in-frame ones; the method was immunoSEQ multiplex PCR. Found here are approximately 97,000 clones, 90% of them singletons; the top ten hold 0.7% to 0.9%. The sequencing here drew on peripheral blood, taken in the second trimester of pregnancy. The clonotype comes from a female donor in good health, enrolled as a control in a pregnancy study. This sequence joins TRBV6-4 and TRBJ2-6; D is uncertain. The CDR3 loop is CASSADSTGANVLTF. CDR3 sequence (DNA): TGTGCCAGCAGTGCCGACTCTACTGGGGCCAACGTCCTGACTTTC.